The T cell receptor (beta chain) under discussion was sequenced for a study of T cell responses to AZD1222 COVID-19 vaccine. The CDR3 is 14 residues long. Trimming left V 2 bases short and J 3 bases short, with 10 bases between. Germline loops: CDR1 SGHRS, CDR2 YFSETQ. Sequencing used immunoSEQ multiplex PCR; TCRdb keeps in-frame clones, though not all of them. The sample consists of approximately 100,000 clones, more than 75% of them appearing once. Only a few counts were recorded for this clone. The sample here was peripheral blood, taken on day 0 of AZD1222 vaccination. The TCR originated in an adult in good health. The chain is built from TRBV5-1 and TRBJ2-3; D could derive from TRBD1 or TRBD2 (5 bases each). For the CDR3, the DNA is TGCGCCAGCAGCTTCTTTGAGGGGACAGATACGCAGTATTTT. Amino acids: CASSFFEGTDTQYF.